This TCR beta chain was obtained from a study of blood T cell repertoires in COVID-19. The repertoire was sequenced with immunoSEQ multiplex PCR; TCRdb's copy has only in-frame clones and lacks some. In the table there are fewer than 250,000 clones, about 80% of which are singletons. The CDR3 totals 15 residues. Trimming removed 2 bases from V and 2 bases from J, with 13 bases in between. The V gene's germline CDR1 is SQVTM and CDR2 ANQGSEA. The rearrangement joins TRBV29-1 to TRBJ1-3; no clear D gene. Input material: PBMCs or T cells enriched from blood (not recorded which). The source of this sequence is a man between 60 and 75 years old who had recovered from COVID-19. As DNA, the CDR3 is TGCAGCGTTGAAAGTTCGCTGCCAGCTGGAAACACCATATATTTT. Amino acids: CSVESSLPAGNTIYF.